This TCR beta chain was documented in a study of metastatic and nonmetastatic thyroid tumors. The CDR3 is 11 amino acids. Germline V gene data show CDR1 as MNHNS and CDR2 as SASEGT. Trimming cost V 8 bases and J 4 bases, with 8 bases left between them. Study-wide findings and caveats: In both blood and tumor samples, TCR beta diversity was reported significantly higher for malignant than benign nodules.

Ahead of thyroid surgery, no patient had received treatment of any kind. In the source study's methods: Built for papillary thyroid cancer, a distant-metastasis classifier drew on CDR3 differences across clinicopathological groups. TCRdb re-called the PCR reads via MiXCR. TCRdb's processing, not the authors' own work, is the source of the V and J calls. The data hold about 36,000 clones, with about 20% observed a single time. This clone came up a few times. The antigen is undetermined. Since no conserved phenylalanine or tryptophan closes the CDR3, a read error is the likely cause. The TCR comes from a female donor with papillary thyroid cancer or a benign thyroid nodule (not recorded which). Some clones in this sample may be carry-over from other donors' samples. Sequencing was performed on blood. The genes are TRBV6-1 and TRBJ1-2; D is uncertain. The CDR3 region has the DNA TGTGCCAGCCAACAGCGCTATGGCTACACCATC. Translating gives CASQQRYGYTI.